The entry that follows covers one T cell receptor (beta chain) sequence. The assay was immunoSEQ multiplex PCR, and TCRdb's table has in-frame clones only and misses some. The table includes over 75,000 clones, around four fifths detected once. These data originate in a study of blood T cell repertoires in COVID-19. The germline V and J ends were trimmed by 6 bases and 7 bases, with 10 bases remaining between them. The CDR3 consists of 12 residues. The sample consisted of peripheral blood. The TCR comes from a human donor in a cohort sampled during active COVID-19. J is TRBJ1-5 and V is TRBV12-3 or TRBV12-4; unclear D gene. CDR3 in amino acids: CASSLDHQPQHF. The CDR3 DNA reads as TGTGCCAGCAGCCTAGATCACCAGCCCCAGCATTTT.